Here is one TCR beta chain with its context. Repertoires were generated with immunoSEQ multiplex PCR, while TCRdb's copy carries only in-frame clones and drops some. The table records some 50,000 clones, roughly 80% of them present only once. CDR1 is KGHSH, CDR2 LQKENI, per germline. V shed 3 bases and J 8 bases; nucleotides not matched to a gene: 4. There are 14 residues in the CDR3. The sample belongs to a study of blood T cell repertoires in COVID-19. Study at large: In each case, the material was cDNA or gDNA derived from T cells, B-cell-depleted T cells, or PBMCs.

The source material was peripheral blood. The receptor comes from a man in his fifties or sixties with acute or convalescent COVID-19. The chain joins TRBV18 to TRBJ2-1, with TRBD2 matching over 10 bases. The CDR3 bases are TGTGCCAGCTCACCGGCTAGCGGGAGCTATGAGCAGTTCTTC. Translation gives CASSPASGSYEQFF.